The clone carrying this T cell receptor beta chain was observed a few times. The antigen remains undetermined. This CDR3 contains 17 residues. After removal of 3 bases from V and 3 bases from J, the junction contained 9 bases not matched to a gene. The germline V gene has CDR1 KGHSH and CDR2 LQKENI. Beta-chain TCR CDR3 regions were amplified from RNA transcripts. Amplification began with first-round RT-PCR using HTBI primers, then second-round multiplex PCR was performed. Using its own MiXCR run on the multiplex PCR reads, TCRdb lists one record per CDR3 protein. The repertoire holds over 500,000 distinct CDR3 sequences, with 20% to 25% as singletons. The record originates from a study of Graves' ophthalmopathy and Graves' hyperthyroidism. Study-level findings and limits: The model flagged ophthalmopathy progression at around 70% sensitivity and about 72% specificity.

Hyperthyroidism was new, under 2 months, in patients aged 18 to 65. Thyroid ultrasound, orbital computed tomography, TRAb, serum thyroxine and clinical symptoms formed the basis of diagnosis. The sequence was obtained from a woman aged 18-29 years with stable Graves' hyperthyroidism. Some clones in this sample may be carry-over from other donors' samples. Material: peripheral blood. The V call is TRBV18, the J call TRBJ1-1, with 11 positions matching TRBD1. CDR3 DNA: TGTGCCAGCTCACCGGTACTGGACAGGGGGCGCGACACTGAAGCTTTCTTT. It codes for CASSPVLDRGRDTEAFF.